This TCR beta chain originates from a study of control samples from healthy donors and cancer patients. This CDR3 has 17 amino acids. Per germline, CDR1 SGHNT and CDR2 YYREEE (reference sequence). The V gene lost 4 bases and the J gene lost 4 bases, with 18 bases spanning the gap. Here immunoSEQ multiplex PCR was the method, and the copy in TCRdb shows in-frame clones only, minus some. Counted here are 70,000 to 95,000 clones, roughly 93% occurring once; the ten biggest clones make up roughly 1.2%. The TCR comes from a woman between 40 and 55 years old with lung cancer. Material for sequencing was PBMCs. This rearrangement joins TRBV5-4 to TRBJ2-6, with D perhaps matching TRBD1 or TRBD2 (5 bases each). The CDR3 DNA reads TGTGCCAGCAGCACCGGGACGGCGGTCGTCGGGGCCAACGTCCTGACTTTC. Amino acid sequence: CASSTGTAVVGANVLTF.